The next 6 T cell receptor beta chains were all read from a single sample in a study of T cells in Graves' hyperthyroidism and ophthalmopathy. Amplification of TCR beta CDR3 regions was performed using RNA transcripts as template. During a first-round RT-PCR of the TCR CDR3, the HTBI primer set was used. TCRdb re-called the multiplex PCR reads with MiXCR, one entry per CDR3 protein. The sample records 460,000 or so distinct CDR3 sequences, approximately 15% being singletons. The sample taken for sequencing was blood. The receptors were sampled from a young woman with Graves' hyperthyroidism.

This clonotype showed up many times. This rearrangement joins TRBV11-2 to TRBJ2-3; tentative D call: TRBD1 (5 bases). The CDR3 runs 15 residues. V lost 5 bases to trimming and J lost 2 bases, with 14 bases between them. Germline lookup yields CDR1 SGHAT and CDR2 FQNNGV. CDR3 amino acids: CASSQGLVDTDTQYF. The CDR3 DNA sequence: TGTGCCAGCAGCCAGGGCCTTGTGGACACAGATACGCAGTATTTT. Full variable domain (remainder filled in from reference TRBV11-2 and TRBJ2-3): EAGVAQSPRYKIIEKRQSVAFWCNPISGHATLYWYQQILGQGPKLLIQFQNNGVVDDSQLPKDRFSAERLKGVDSTLKIQPAKLEDSAVYLCASSQGLVDTDTQYFGPGTRLTVL.

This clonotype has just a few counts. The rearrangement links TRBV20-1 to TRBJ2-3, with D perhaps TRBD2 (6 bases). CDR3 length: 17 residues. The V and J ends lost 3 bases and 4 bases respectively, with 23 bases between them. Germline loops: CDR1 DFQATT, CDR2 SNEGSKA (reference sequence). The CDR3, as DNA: TGCAGTGCTAGGGCCTCTTCTACGGGAGAGCGGGCAGATACGCAGTATTTT. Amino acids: CSARASSTGERADTQYF.

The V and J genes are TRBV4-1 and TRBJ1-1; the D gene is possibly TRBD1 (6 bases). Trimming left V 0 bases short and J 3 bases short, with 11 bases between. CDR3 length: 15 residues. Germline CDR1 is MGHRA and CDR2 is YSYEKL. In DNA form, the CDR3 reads TGCGCCAGCAGCCAAGAGGGGGGCGCGGACACTGAAGCTTTCTTT. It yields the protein CASSQEGGADTEAFF.

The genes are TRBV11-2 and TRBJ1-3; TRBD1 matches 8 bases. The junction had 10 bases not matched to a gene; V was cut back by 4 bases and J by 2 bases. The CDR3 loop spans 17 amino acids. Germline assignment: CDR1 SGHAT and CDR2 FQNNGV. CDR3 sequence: CASSSPMTGDPGNTIYF. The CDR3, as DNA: TGTGCCAGCAGCTCCCCTATGACAGGGGACCCTGGAAACACCATATATTTT.

CDR3 residues: CASSEISGSGEQYF. The CDR3 bases are TGTGCCAGCAGTGAAATTAGCGGGAGTGGCGAGCAGTACTTC. This chain uses TRBV6-1 with TRBJ2-7; 9 nucleotides align to TRBD2. This CDR3 spans 14 amino acids. V lost 2 bases to trimming and J lost 6 bases; unmatched junction nucleotides: 5. Germline lookup yields CDR1 MNHNS and CDR2 SASEGT.

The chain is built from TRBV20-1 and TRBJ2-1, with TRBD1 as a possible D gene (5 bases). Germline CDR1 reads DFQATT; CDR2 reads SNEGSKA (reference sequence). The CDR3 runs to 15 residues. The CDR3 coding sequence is TGCAGCTCTCAGGCAGGGCCGAGCTCCTACAATGAGCAGTTCTTC. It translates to CSSQAGPSSYNEQFF.